A single sample is the source of the 17 T cell receptor beta chains below, sequenced in a study of blood T cell repertoires in COVID-19. Repertoires were generated with immunoSEQ multiplex PCR, while TCRdb's copy carries only in-frame clones and drops some. The data hold roughly 310,000 clones, with under 95% observed a single time. The source material was PBMCs or T cells enriched from blood (not recorded which). The receptors here all came from a man aged 55 to 69 who had recovered from COVID-19.

This clone was seen once. The sample contains more than one DNA sequence encoding this CDR3. The chain uses TRBV20-1 and TRBJ2-7; TRBD2 agrees at 12 bases. The CDR3 is 14 amino acids. Germline values: CDR1 DFQATT, CDR2 SNEGSKA (reference sequence). The junction had 7 bases not matched to a gene; V was cut back by 3 bases and J by 7 bases. Here the CDR3 DNA reads TGCAGTGCTAGTCTAGCGGGAGGGCTGTCGGAGCAGTACTTC. Its translation: CSASLAGGLSEQYF.

V and J are TRBV5-1 and TRBJ1-2, with D perhaps TRBD1 (6 bases). CDR1 SGHRS and CDR2 YFSETQ come from the germline V gene. CDR3 size: 14 residues. V was pared by 4 bases and J by 6 bases, with 16 bases between. CDR3 protein: CASSPSGGRDGYTF. The CDR3 nucleotides read TGCGCCAGCAGCCCCAGCGGGGGCAGGGATGGCTACACCTTC.

This rearrangement joins TRBV5-1 to TRBJ1-2, with 7 bases identical to TRBD1. Unmatched junction bases numbered 15, after V lost 6 bases and J lost 7 bases. The germline V gene encodes CDR1 SGHRS and CDR2 YFSETQ. The CDR3 length is 15 residues. CDR3 DNA: TGCGCCAGCAAAGTGGGCACAGGGGCATCGAGTGGCTACACCTTC. The encoded protein is CASKVGTGASSGYTF.

This chain joins TRBV7-2 and TRBJ1-5; D is uncertain. Trimming cost V 1 base and J 0 bases, with 10 bases left between them. This CDR3 is built from 16 residues. Germline CDR1 reads SGHTA; CDR2 reads FQGNSA. CDR3 protein: CASSLGTPYSNQPQHF. In DNA form, the CDR3 reads TGTGCCAGCAGCTTAGGTACACCGTATAGCAATCAGCCCCAGCATTTT.

J is TRBJ2-2 and V is TRBV7-9; 11 nucleotides line up with TRBD2. The CDR3 loop spans 19 amino acids. Trimming cost V 4 bases and J 3 bases; bases outside gene matches: 13. Germline lookup yields CDR1 SEHNR and CDR2 FQNEAQ (reference sequence). This CDR3 reads CASSSPAGTSGLHTGELFF. CDR3 bases: TGTGCCAGCAGCTCCCCAGCGGGGACTAGCGGCCTACACACCGGGGAGCTGTTTTTT.

The rearrangement uses TRBV13 and TRBJ2-6; D is ambiguous. Germline CDR1 reads PRHDT; CDR2 reads FYEKMQ (reference sequence). Trimming cost V 6 bases and J 0 bases, with 18 bases left between them. This CDR3 comprises 18 residues. This chain's CDR3 is CASRSRRRRYSGANVLTF. CDR3 DNA: TGTGCCAGCAGATCTCGCCGGAGACGTTACTCTGGGGCCAACGTCCTGACTTTC.

The chain carries TRBV3-1 (or the pseudogene TRBV3-2) and TRBJ2-3; 7 nucleotides match TRBD2. The CDR3 has 14 amino acids. Germline CDR1 reads LGHDT; CDR2 reads YNNKEL (reference sequence). V shed 1 base and J 4 bases; nucleotides not matched to a gene: 2. DNA of the CDR3: TGTGCCAGCAGCCAAGGACTAGCATCAGATACGCAGTATTTT. It is translated as CASSQGLASDTQYF.

The chain is built from TRBV5-6 and TRBJ1-5, with no clear D. The CDR3 spans 15 residues. Trimming pared 1 base from V and 2 bases from J, leaving 10 bases between. CDR1 is SGHDT, CDR2 YYEEEE, per germline. CDR3 nucleotide sequence: TGTGCCAGCAGCTTGATCTCGGAGGGCAATCAGCCCCAGCATTTT. Its protein product is CASSLISEGNQPQHF.

This chain uses TRBV3-1 (or the pseudogene TRBV3-2) with TRBJ2-5; 7 bases map to TRBD2. Per the germline V gene, CDR1 is LGHDT and CDR2 is YNNKEL (reference sequence). CDR3 length: 15 residues. The V gene end was trimmed by 4 bases and the J gene end by 2 bases; junction bases not matched to a gene: 7. The CDR3 DNA is TGTGCCAGCAGCCTACCAGCGGGGAGACAAGAGACCCAGTACTTC. Its protein is CASSLPAGRQETQYF.

The rearrangement joins TRBV9 to TRBJ1-1; D is undetermined. Per germline, CDR1 SGDLS and CDR2 YYNGEE. The CDR3 has 15 residues. Trimming left V 0 bases short and J 1 base short, with 10 bases between. CDR3 amino acids: CASSVVGGANTEAFF. The CDR3 DNA reads as TGTGCCAGCAGCGTAGTCGGCGGTGCGAACACTGAAGCTTTCTTT.

This rearrangement joins TRBV7-9 to TRBJ1-2, with 10 bases that match TRBD1. There are 14 residues in the CDR3. Germline CDR1 is SEHNR and CDR2 is FQNEAQ (reference sequence). V shed 2 bases, J shed 6 bases, and the junction held 3 bases outside the gene matches. CDR3 DNA sequence: TGTGCCAGCAGCTTAACAGGGACAGGGGATGGCTACACCTTC. This sequence encodes CASSLTGTGDGYTF. Filled out from reference TRBV7-9 and TRBJ1-2, the complete variable domain reads DTGVSQNPRHKITKRGQNVTFRCDPISEHNRLYWYRQTLGQGPEFLTYFQNEAQLEKSRLLSDRFSAERPKGSFSTLEIQRTEQGDSAMYLCASSLTGTGDGYTFGSGTRLTVV.

The chain couples TRBV19 to TRBJ1-2; D call uncertain. CDR1 LNHDA and CDR2 SQIVND come from the germline V gene (reference sequence). Trimming removed 6 bases from V and 0 bases from J, with 20 bases in between. The CDR3 contains 17 residues. CDR3 in DNA: TGTGCCAGTAGCCCTATTCGGTTACGGGGATCTAACTATGGCTACACCTTC. Protein product: CASSPIRLRGSNYGYTF.

The chain is built from TRBV18 and TRBJ2-6; the match to TRBD1 covers 10 bases. With V trimmed by 6 bases and J by 4 bases, 6 bases remained unmatched. The CDR3 has 16 amino acids. Looked up from germline, CDR1 is KGHSH and CDR2 is LQKENI. CDR3 in amino acids: CASSPGTGAGANVLTF. The DNA of the CDR3 is TGTGCCAGCTCCCCAGGGACAGGGGCCGGGGCCAACGTCCTGACTTTC.

The chain links TRBV5-1 to TRBJ2-6; 10 bases match TRBD2. Germline V lookup: CDR1 SGHRS, CDR2 YFSETQ. The CDR3 sequence is 19 residues long. The trim removed 2 bases at V and 1 base at J, leaving 9 bases unmatched. CDR3 bases: TGCGCCAGCAGCTTTGGGGCACTAGCGGGGCTATCTGGGGCCAACGTCCTGACTTTC. This codes for CASSFGALAGLSGANVLTF.

The gene calls are TRBV5-1 and TRBJ2-1; 7 nucleotides align to TRBD2. V was pared by 3 bases and J by 2 bases, with 2 bases of the junction left unmatched. Germline values: CDR1 SGHRS, CDR2 YFSETQ. This CDR3 is 14 amino acids long. The CDR3 sequence: CASSSTSPYNEQFF. DNA of the CDR3: TGCGCCAGCAGCTCGACTAGCCCCTACAATGAGCAGTTCTTC.

The chain is built from TRBV7-2 and TRBJ2-7; 8 positions agree with TRBD2. V lost 1 base, J lost 0 bases, and 5 bases stayed unmatched. The CDR3 is 16 residues long. The germline V gene has CDR1 SGHTA and CDR2 FQGNSA. CDR3 residues: CASSLGASGLSYEQYF. For the CDR3, the DNA is TGTGCCAGCAGCTTAGGGGCTAGCGGGCTCTCCTACGAGCAGTACTTC.

The genes are TRBV4-1 and TRBJ1-1, with D perhaps TRBD1 (5 bases). Germline CDR1 and CDR2: MGHRA and YSYEKL. V was clipped by 1 base and J by 4 bases, with 13 bases between them. The CDR3 runs to 15 residues. The CDR3, as DNA: TGCGCCAGCAGCCAAGGCCTAGGGGTGTCCACTGAAGCTTTCTTT. It specifies CASSQGLGVSTEAFF.